The rows below give T cell receptor beta chains drawn from one sample of a study of OX40 agonist ivuxolimab in advanced cancers. Only in-frame clones appear in the TCRdb table, and some are missing; sequencing was by immunoSEQ multiplex PCR. The sample includes about 75,000 clones, approximately 90% of them seen just once. Here the sequenced sample was CD4+ or CD8+ T cells sorted from blood, taken in a trial of the OX40 agonist ivuxolimab. These receptors were collected from an adult with an advanced solid tumor such as melanoma, head and neck, liver or kidney cancer. CDR3s include the opening cysteine and the closing phenylalanine or tryptophan. Fields, in order: CDR3 protein, CDR3 DNA, clone size, D gene, J gene, V gene. D genes are given only for firm matches. Rows may omit the clone size; those that give it use once, few, many or a size class.

cdr3_aa: CAWRKVIWGYTF; cdr3_nt: TGTGCCTGGAGGAAGGTGATTTGGGGCTACACCTTC; clone_size: -; d_call: -; j_call: TRBJ1-2; v_call: TRBV30
cdr3_aa: CASSPGSSQPQHF; cdr3_nt: TGTGCCAGCAGCCCAGGGTCAAGTCAGCCCCAGCATTTT; clone_size: -; d_call: -; j_call: TRBJ1-5; v_call: TRBV7-9
cdr3_aa: CASRPTVYYGYTF; cdr3_nt: TGTGCCAGCAGGCCGACTGTGTACTATGGCTACACCTTC; clone_size: -; d_call: -; j_call: TRBJ1-2; v_call: TRBV28
cdr3_aa: CASRRASSGANVLTF; cdr3_nt: TGTGCCAGCAGGCGAGCAAGCTCTGGGGCCAACGTCCTGACTTTC; clone_size: -; d_call: -; j_call: TRBJ2-6; v_call: TRBV28
cdr3_aa: CASSEQGASGNTIYF; cdr3_nt: TGTGCCAGCAGCGAACAGGGGGCCTCTGGAAACACCATATATTTT; clone_size: -; d_call: TRBD1; j_call: TRBJ1-3; v_call: TRBV6-5
cdr3_aa: CASSSRGMVYEQYF; cdr3_nt: TGTGCCAGCAGTAGCAGGGGGATGGTCTACGAGCAGTACTTC; clone_size: -; d_call: TRBD1; j_call: TRBJ2-7; v_call: TRBV6-1
cdr3_aa: CASSYGDSYEQYF; cdr3_nt: TGTGCCAGCAGCTACGGTGACTCCTACGAGCAGTACTTC; clone_size: -; d_call: -; j_call: TRBJ2-7; v_call: TRBV11-2
cdr3_aa: CASSFSLNSGRTGKYTGELFF; cdr3_nt: TGTGCCAGCAGCTTCTCACTCAATAGCGGTCGGACGGGAAAATACACCGGGGAGCTGTTTTTT; clone_size: -; d_call: -; j_call: TRBJ2-2; v_call: TRBV13
cdr3_aa: CASTKGDGGELFF; cdr3_nt: TGCGCCAGCACTAAGGGGGACGGCGGGGAGCTGTTTTTT; clone_size: -; d_call: -; j_call: TRBJ2-2; v_call: TRBV10-1
cdr3_aa: CASSLQGVEAFF; cdr3_nt: TGTGCCAGCAGCTTACAGGGAGTTGAAGCTTTCTTT; clone_size: -; d_call: -; j_call: TRBJ1-1; v_call: TRBV7-3
cdr3_aa: CASSDSSGGAYEQYF; cdr3_nt: TGTGCCAGCAGTGACTCTAGCGGGGGGGCCTACGAGCAGTACTTC; clone_size: once; d_call: TRBD2; j_call: TRBJ2-7; v_call: TRBV6-1
cdr3_aa: CASSQDYWGGGELFF; cdr3_nt: TGTGCCAGCAGCCAAGATTATTGGGGCGGAGGGGAGCTGTTTTTT; clone_size: -; d_call: -; j_call: TRBJ2-2; v_call: TRBV4-2
cdr3_aa: CASSLVEENTEAFF; cdr3_nt: TGCGCCAGCAGCTTGGTTGAAGAGAACACTGAAGCTTTCTTT; clone_size: few; d_call: -; j_call: TRBJ1-1; v_call: TRBV5-1
cdr3_aa: CASSEAGDRGETQYF; cdr3_nt: TGTGCCAGCAGTGAAGCCGGGGACAGGGGCGAGACCCAGTACTTC; clone_size: -; d_call: TRBD1; j_call: TRBJ2-5; v_call: TRBV6-1
cdr3_aa: CASRPRDYEIYEQYF; cdr3_nt: TGCGCCAGCAGGCCGAGGGACTATGAGATCTACGAGCAGTACTTC; clone_size: -; d_call: TRBD2; j_call: TRBJ2-7; v_call: TRBV5-1
cdr3_aa: CASNPLTGSYGYTF; cdr3_nt: TGCGCCAGCAATCCCCTGACAGGGAGCTATGGCTACACCTTC; clone_size: -; d_call: TRBD1; j_call: TRBJ1-2; v_call: TRBV5-1
cdr3_aa: CASSEVGGANTEAFF; cdr3_nt: TGTGCCAGCAGTGAGGTCGGGGGGGCGAACACTGAAGCTTTCTTT; clone_size: -; d_call: -; j_call: TRBJ1-1; v_call: TRBV6-1
cdr3_aa: CASSTQTGSYNEQFF; cdr3_nt: TGTGCCAGCAGTACCCAGACAGGGTCCTACAATGAGCAGTTCTTC; clone_size: -; d_call: TRBD1; j_call: TRBJ2-1; v_call: TRBV6-1
cdr3_aa: CASSYDRAGSPLHF; cdr3_nt: TGTGCCAGCAGCTACGACAGGGCAGGTTCACCCCTCCACTTT; clone_size: -; d_call: TRBD1; j_call: TRBJ1-6; v_call: TRBV27
cdr3_aa: CASSLEQGGPSYTF; cdr3_nt: TGCGCCAGCAGCTTGGAACAGGGGGGGCCAAGCTACACCTTC; clone_size: -; d_call: TRBD1; j_call: TRBJ1-2; v_call: TRBV5-1
cdr3_aa: CASSRTGGSEGYTF; cdr3_nt: TGTGCCAGCAGCCGGACGGGGGGTTCGGAAGGCTACACCTTC; clone_size: few; d_call: -; j_call: TRBJ1-2; v_call: TRBV7-9
cdr3_aa: CAWSVSAAGNTIYF; cdr3_nt: TGTGCCTGGAGTGTATCGGCAGCTGGAAACACCATATATTTT; clone_size: -; d_call: -; j_call: TRBJ1-3; v_call: TRBV30
cdr3_aa: CSVRSRTYNEQFF; cdr3_nt: TGCAGCGTTCGAAGCCGCACCTACAATGAGCAGTTCTTC; clone_size: -; d_call: -; j_call: TRBJ2-1; v_call: TRBV29-1
cdr3_aa: CASSTLGSRTRPHEQYF; cdr3_nt: TGTGCCAGTAGTACCCTAGGGTCCCGGACTAGGCCCCACGAGCAGTACTTC; clone_size: -; d_call: TRBD2; j_call: TRBJ2-7; v_call: TRBV19
cdr3_aa: CASSLYGQTYEQYF; cdr3_nt: TGCGCCAGCAGCTTGTACGGACAGACCTACGAGCAGTACTTC; clone_size: -; d_call: -; j_call: TRBJ2-7; v_call: TRBV5-1
cdr3_aa: CATKDFERGSYNEQFF; cdr3_nt: TGTGCCACCAAGGACTTCGAGCGGGGCTCCTACAATGAGCAGTTCTTC; clone_size: -; d_call: TRBD2; j_call: TRBJ2-1; v_call: TRBV19
cdr3_aa: CASSPHRGKNIQYF; cdr3_nt: TGTGCCAGCAGTCCCCATCGGGGCAAAAACATTCAGTACTTC; clone_size: -; d_call: -; j_call: TRBJ2-4; v_call: TRBV6-6
cdr3_aa: CAIPTPRFKNTEAFF; cdr3_nt: TGTGCCATTCCCACCCCCCGATTCAAGAACACTGAAGCTTTCTTT; clone_size: -; d_call: -; j_call: TRBJ1-1; v_call: TRBV19
cdr3_aa: CASSDRSNYGYTF; cdr3_nt: TGTGCCAGCAGTGACAGGTCCAACTATGGCTACACCTTC; clone_size: -; d_call: -; j_call: TRBJ1-2; v_call: TRBV6-5
cdr3_aa: CASSLRQGASPLHF; cdr3_nt: TGTGCCAGCAGCTTGAGGCAGGGGGCTTCACCCCTCCACTTT; clone_size: -; d_call: TRBD1; j_call: TRBJ1-6; v_call: TRBV27
cdr3_aa: CASSQGQVSNQPQHF; cdr3_nt: TGTGCCAGCAGCCAAGGACAGGTAAGCAATCAGCCCCAGCATTTT; clone_size: -; d_call: -; j_call: TRBJ1-5; v_call: TRBV4-2
cdr3_aa: CASNKQGAGYEQYF; cdr3_nt: TGTGCCAGCAACAAACAGGGGGCCGGGTACGAGCAGTACTTC; clone_size: -; d_call: TRBD1; j_call: TRBJ2-7; v_call: TRBV2
cdr3_aa: CASSEVGGEKGYTF; cdr3_nt: TGTGCCAGCAGTGAAGTAGGGGGCGAGAAAGGCTACACCTTC; clone_size: -; d_call: TRBD1; j_call: TRBJ1-2; v_call: TRBV6-1
cdr3_aa: CASSPWGGQETQYF; cdr3_nt: TGTGCCAGCAGCCCCTGGGGCGGCCAAGAGACCCAGTACTTC; clone_size: -; d_call: -; j_call: TRBJ2-5; v_call: TRBV5-5
cdr3_aa: CASSWQTTGELFF; cdr3_nt: TGTGCCAGCAGCTGGCAGACCACCGGGGAGCTGTTTTTT; clone_size: -; d_call: -; j_call: TRBJ2-2; v_call: TRBV11-3
cdr3_aa: CASSPQGEGVGYTF; cdr3_nt: TGTGCCAGCAGCCCACAGGGGGAGGGGGTTGGCTACACCTTC; clone_size: -; d_call: TRBD1; j_call: TRBJ1-2; v_call: TRBV7-6
cdr3_aa: CASSYSTGSNTEAFF; cdr3_nt: TGTGCCAGCAGTTACTCGACAGGGTCGAACACTGAAGCTTTCTTT; clone_size: few; d_call: TRBD1; j_call: TRBJ1-1; v_call: TRBV6-6
cdr3_aa: CASSDGQGNIQYF; cdr3_nt: TGTGCCAGCAGTGACGGCCAGGGAAACATTCAGTACTTC; clone_size: -; d_call: -; j_call: TRBJ2-4; v_call: TRBV6-4
cdr3_aa: CASRDRGPGSPLHF; cdr3_nt: TGTGCCAGCAGAGACAGGGGGCCGGGTTCACCCCTCCACTTT; clone_size: -; d_call: TRBD1; j_call: TRBJ1-6; v_call: TRBV2
cdr3_aa: CASSGDIGGGEQFF; cdr3_nt: TGTGCCAGCAGCGGGGACATTGGGGGAGGGGAGCAGTTCTTC; clone_size: few; d_call: -; j_call: TRBJ2-1; v_call: TRBV5-6
cdr3_aa: CASSDRGNYNEQFF; cdr3_nt: TGCGCCAGCAGTGATCGGGGGAACTACAATGAGCAGTTCTTC; clone_size: -; d_call: -; j_call: TRBJ2-1; v_call: TRBV10-1
cdr3_aa: CASSLDYQIYNEQFF; cdr3_nt: TGTGCCAGCAGCTTAGATTACCAGATATACAATGAGCAGTTCTTC; clone_size: -; d_call: -; j_call: TRBJ2-1; v_call: TRBV11-3
cdr3_aa: CASSSGTANSPLHF; cdr3_nt: TGTGCCAGCAGCTCCGGGACAGCAAATTCACCCCTCCACTTT; clone_size: -; d_call: TRBD1; j_call: TRBJ1-6; v_call: TRBV7-3
cdr3_aa: CASSPTAQNTEAFF; cdr3_nt: TGTGCCAGCAGCCCGACAGCCCAGAACACTGAAGCTTTCTTT; clone_size: -; d_call: -; j_call: TRBJ1-1; v_call: TRBV7-2
cdr3_aa: CASKPARETYEQYF; cdr3_nt: TGTGCCAGCAAACCTGCGAGGGAAACCTACGAGCAGTACTTC; clone_size: -; d_call: -; j_call: TRBJ2-7; v_call: TRBV7-8
cdr3_aa: CASSAGGGTYEQYF; cdr3_nt: TGTGCCAGCAGTGCGGGCGGGGGGACTTACGAGCAGTACTTC; clone_size: -; d_call: TRBD2; j_call: TRBJ2-7; v_call: TRBV28
cdr3_aa: CASSLAWAGELFF; cdr3_nt: TGCGCCAGCAGCTTGGCGTGGGCCGGGGAGCTGTTTTTT; clone_size: -; d_call: -; j_call: TRBJ2-2; v_call: TRBV5-1
cdr3_aa: CSVLPGSSGNTIYF; cdr3_nt: TGCAGCGTCCTCCCGGGCTCCTCTGGAAACACCATATATTTT; clone_size: few; d_call: -; j_call: TRBJ1-3; v_call: TRBV29-1
cdr3_aa: CASSLGGGLGYGYTF; cdr3_nt: TGTGCCAGCAGCTTAGGCGGGGGGCTTGGATATGGCTACACCTTC; clone_size: -; d_call: -; j_call: TRBJ1-2; v_call: TRBV7-3
cdr3_aa: CASFRTAYEQYF; cdr3_nt: TGTGCCAGCTTCCGTACCGCCTACGAGCAGTACTTC; clone_size: -; d_call: -; j_call: TRBJ2-7; v_call: TRBV27
cdr3_aa: CASSRDLTGDYEQYF; cdr3_nt: TGTGCCAGCAGCCGTGACTTAACGGGGGACTACGAGCAGTACTTC; clone_size: -; d_call: -; j_call: TRBJ2-7; v_call: TRBV6-5
cdr3_aa: CASSARDRVAGANVLTF; cdr3_nt: TGTGCCAGCAGTGCCCGGGACAGGGTGGCAGGGGCCAACGTCCTGACTTTC; clone_size: -; d_call: TRBD1; j_call: TRBJ2-6; v_call: TRBV6-1
cdr3_aa: CASSRQVRWETQYF; cdr3_nt: TGTGCCAGTAGTAGACAGGTCAGGTGGGAGACCCAGTACTTC; clone_size: -; d_call: -; j_call: TRBJ2-5; v_call: TRBV19
cdr3_aa: CASSGTPGLEPQHF; cdr3_nt: TGTGCCAGCAGCGGGACACCCGGGTTGGAGCCCCAGCATTTT; clone_size: -; d_call: -; j_call: TRBJ1-5; v_call: TRBV2
cdr3_aa: CASSSPTGANVLTF; cdr3_nt: TGTGCCAGCAGCTCCCCAACTGGGGCCAACGTCCTGACTTTC; clone_size: -; d_call: -; j_call: TRBJ2-6; v_call: TRBV5-5